Following are 21 T cell receptor beta chains from one sample sequenced in a study of blood T cell repertoires in COVID-19. Data came from immunoSEQ multiplex PCR; TCRdb stores just in-frame clones and leaves some out. Of around 160,000 clones listed, 70% to 90% are singletons. The sample was peripheral blood. The receptors shown here come from a woman aged 55-70 years with COVID-19, enrolled during active disease.

This chain uses TRBV27 with TRBJ2-1; 7 nucleotides match TRBD1. This CDR3 is built from 15 residues. Trimming at V came to 5 bases and at J to 4 bases, leaving 8 bases not matched to a gene. Germline lookup yields CDR1 MNHEY and CDR2 SMNVEV (reference sequence). The CDR3 DNA is TGTGCCAGCAGTCCCTTGGGACAGAGATACAATGAGCAGTTCTTC. Translating gives CASSPLGQRYNEQFF.

This clone was seen at least ten times. V gene TRBV2 combines with J gene TRBJ1-1, with D uncertain. The length of the CDR3 is 14 residues. Germline-derived CDR1 and CDR2 are SNHLY and FYNNEI. The V gene lost 1 base and the J gene lost 8 bases, with 14 bases spanning the gap. The CDR3 region is CASSEGSISAEAFF. Here the CDR3 DNA reads TGTGCCAGCAGTGAAGGCTCTATAAGTGCCGAAGCTTTCTTT.

V is TRBV13 and J is TRBJ2-3, with TRBD2 as a possible D gene (7 bases). Trimming stripped 5 bases from V and 0 bases from J, with 15 bases between. Germline V gene data show CDR1 as PRHDT and CDR2 as FYEKMQ (reference sequence). The CDR3 has 16 amino acids. DNA of the CDR3: TGTGCCAGCAGCCACGGGGGGCTCTCTAGCACAGATACGCAGTATTTT. Translated: CASSHGGLSSTDTQYF.

The chain has TRBV5-1 and TRBJ2-2; 13 bases line up with TRBD2. V was pared by 4 bases and J by 6 bases, with 9 bases of the junction left unmatched. The CDR3 contains 17 residues. Germline V gene sequence: CDR1 SGHRS, CDR2 YFSETQ. DNA of the CDR3: TGCGCCAGCAGCCCCCGGACTAGCGGGGGCCGTGCCGGGGAGCTGTTTTTT. Residues: CASSPRTSGGRAGELFF.

V gene TRBV6-5 combines with J gene TRBJ1-1, with D perhaps matching TRBD1 (6 bases). The V end lost 6 bases, the J end lost 6 bases, and 11 bases lay between the germline ends. The CDR3 contains 12 residues. Germline loops: CDR1 MNHEY, CDR2 SVGAGI. The CDR3: CASRYQGPEAFF. CDR3 DNA: TGTGCCAGCAGGTATCAGGGGCCTGAAGCTTTCTTT.

The chain carries TRBV7-9 and TRBJ2-1, with 9 bases matching TRBD2. This CDR3 is 17 amino acids long. Per the germline V gene, CDR1 is SEHNR and CDR2 is FQNEAQ (reference sequence). V dropped 4 bases and J dropped 0; count of bases not matched to a gene: 7. The CDR3 DNA reads TGTGCCAGCAGCTCCAAGCGGGGGGTACCCTCCTACAATGAGCAGTTCTTC. Encoded protein: CASSSKRGVPSYNEQFF.

The chain is built from TRBV10-3 and TRBJ2-5; D remains unclear. This CDR3 has 13 residues. V was trimmed by 10 bases and J by 1 base, leaving 13 bases between them. Germline CDR1 ENHRY, CDR2 SYGVKD. The CDR3: CATSPPGQETQYF. CDR3 nucleotide sequence: TGTGCCACCAGCCCCCCAGGCCAAGAGACCCAGTACTTC.

This clone was counted between two and nine times. V and J are TRBV6-2 or TRBV6-3 and TRBJ1-1; no clear D gene. In germline, CDR1 is MNHEY, CDR2 SVGEGT. This CDR3 has 13 amino acids. V lost 2 bases to trimming and J lost 1 base, with 5 bases between them. This CDR3 is CASSYSQNTEAFF. CDR3 bases: TGTGCCAGCAGTTACAGCCAGAACACTGAAGCTTTCTTT.

The chain combines TRBV6-1 with TRBJ2-1, with D possibly matching TRBD2 (6 bases). This CDR3 is built from 15 residues. CDR1 and CDR2 from the germline V gene are MNHNS and SASEGT. V gave up 3 bases and J gave up 7 bases, with 16 bases separating them. The chain's CDR3 is CASSEAGPAGNEQFF. DNA for the CDR3: TGTGCCAGCAGTGAGGCGGGACCCGCGGGGAATGAGCAGTTCTTC.

The genes are TRBV5-1 and TRBJ2-3; maybe TRBD1 (6 bases). With 0 bases removed from V and 2 bases from J, the gap between germline ends came to 13 bases. The CDR3 runs 16 residues. Germline V gene lookup returns CDR1 SGHRS and CDR2 YFSETQ. CDR3 in amino acids: CASSLADSLNTDTQYF. The CDR3, as DNA: TGCGCCAGCAGCTTGGCGGACAGTTTAAACACAGATACGCAGTATTTT.

The chain employs TRBV6-5 and TRBJ2-1; D unclear. Trimming stripped 6 bases from V and 4 bases from J, with 10 bases between. The CDR3 covers 13 residues. Germline V lookup: CDR1 MNHEY, CDR2 SVGAGI. The CDR3 region has the DNA TGTGCCAGCAGAACGGAGACTTACAATGAGCAGTTCTTC. Amino acids: CASRTETYNEQFF.

There are a few counts of this clone. The chain carries TRBV29-1 and TRBJ1-2, with D hard to call. CDR3 size: 14 residues. The germline V and J ends were trimmed by 1 base and 8 bases, with 17 bases remaining between them. The germline V gene encodes CDR1 SQVTM and CDR2 ANQGSEA. The DNA for the CDR3 is TGCAGCGTTGAAGGAGGCGGGCCGGTAACCGGCTACACCTTC. It encodes CSVEGGGPVTGYTF. Drawing the rest from reference TRBV29-1 and TRBJ1-2, the complete variable domain is SAVISQKPSRDICQRGTSLTIQCQVDSQVTMMFWYRQQPGQSLTLIATANQGSEATYESGFVIDKFPISRPNLTFSTLTVSNMSPEDSSIYLCSVEGGGPVTGYTFGSGTRLTVV.

The chain carries TRBV28 and TRBJ1-1; 7 nucleotides agree with TRBD1. Trimming cost V 6 bases and J 1 base; bases outside gene matches: 5. The CDR3 has 14 residues. Looked up from germline, CDR1 is MDHEN and CDR2 is SYDVKM. CDR3 sequence (DNA): TGTGCCAGCAGCCCGGGACAGTCGAACACTGAAGCTTTCTTT. Protein: CASSPGQSNTEAFF. The variable domain in full, with the rest retrieved from reference TRBV28 and TRBJ1-1, is DVKVTQSSRYLVKRTGEKVFLECVQDMDHENMFWYRQDPGLGLRLIYFSYDVKMKEKGDIPEGYSVSREKKERFSLILESASTNQTSMYLCASSPGQSNTEAFFGQGTRLTVV.

This clone appeared once. The V and J genes are TRBV5-1 and TRBJ2-7, with TRBD2 identical over 12 bases. Germline CDR1 reads SGHRS; CDR2 reads YFSETQ. With 0 bases clipped from V and 4 bases from J, the junction kept 5 bases outside the gene matches. This CDR3 has 16 amino acids. The CDR3 DNA reads TGCGCCAGCAGCTTGGTGGCTAGCGGGGGGGAGTACGAGCAGTACTTC. It encodes CASSLVASGGEYEQYF.

This clone occurred once. In DNA, the CDR3 is TGTGCCAGCTCTTCCGTCAGGGCGAACACCGGGGAGCTGTTTTTT. Its protein is CASSSVRANTGELFF. The genes are TRBV18 and TRBJ2-2; D perhaps matches TRBD1 (5 bases). CDR1 KGHSH and CDR2 LQKENI come from the germline V gene. Trimming pared 6 bases from V and 0 bases from J, leaving 11 bases between. The CDR3 has 15 residues. Full variable domain (missing parts from reference TRBV18 and TRBJ2-2): NAGVMQNPRHLVRRRGQEARLRCSPMKGHSHVYWYRQLPEEGLKFMVYLQKENIIDESGMPKERFSAEFPKEGPSILRIQQVVRGDSAAYFCASSSVRANTGELFFGEGSRLTVL.

The rearrangement joins TRBV14 to TRBJ2-5; perhaps TRBD2 as D (5 bases). Germline-derived CDR1 and CDR2 are SGHDN and FVKESK. The CDR3 is 14 amino acids. V lost 2 bases and J lost 7, with 14 bases in between. The CDR3 here is CASSQWPLVATQYF. In DNA form, the CDR3 reads TGTGCCAGCAGCCAATGGCCACTAGTTGCGACCCAGTACTTC.

The chain carries TRBV9 and TRBJ2-2; a possible D gene is TRBD2 (5 bases). The CDR3 covers 13 residues. The V gene lost 1 base and the J gene lost 6 bases, with 7 bases spanning the gap. CDR1 SGDLS and CDR2 YYNGEE come from the germline V gene. The CDR3 reads CASSVSGAGELFF. The DNA for the CDR3 is TGTGCCAGCAGCGTAAGCGGTGCCGGGGAGCTGTTTTTT.

V gene TRBV7-3 combines with J gene TRBJ2-3; 7 bases are shared with TRBD2. The trim removed 4 bases at V and 2 bases at J, leaving 15 bases unmatched. Germline CDR1 is SGHTA and CDR2 is FQGTGA. This CDR3 has 18 residues. Here the CDR3 DNA reads TGTGCCAGCAGCTCAGGACGCTGGGGGGGAGCAGCCACAGATACGCAGTATTTT. Translation: CASSSGRWGGAATDTQYF.

This sequence joins TRBV4-3 and TRBJ1-1, with D tentatively TRBD1 (5 bases). CDR3 size: 13 residues. CDR1 is LGHNA, CDR2 YSLEER, per germline. V lost 4 bases, J lost 0 bases, and 6 bases lay in between. The CDR3 spells CASSPTVNTEAFF. CDR3 sequence (DNA): TGCGCCAGCAGCCCGACAGTGAACACTGAAGCTTTCTTT.

J is TRBJ1-2 and V is TRBV24-1, with D possibly being TRBD1 (6 bases). Trimming removed 4 bases from V and 4 bases from J, with 12 bases in between. The length of the CDR3 is 14 residues. Per germline, CDR1 KGHDR and CDR2 SFDVKD. CDR3 in DNA: TGTGCCACCAGTGAATCACAGGGCCTCTATGGCTACACCTTC. Translation: CATSESQGLYGYTF.

The chain uses TRBV11-2 and TRBJ1-1; 9 nucleotides line up with TRBD1. J was trimmed by 5 bases and V by 5 bases; bases with no gene match: 6. The length of the CDR3 is 14 residues. Germline V gene sequence: CDR1 SGHAT, CDR2 FQNNGV. The DNA for the CDR3 is TGTGCCAGCAGCCTGGGACAGGGTGGAACTGAAGCTTTCTTT. Protein sequence: CASSLGQGGTEAFF. The full variable domain, its missing parts supplied by reference TRBV11-2 and TRBJ1-1, is EAGVAQSPRYKIIEKRQSVAFWCNPISGHATLYWYQQILGQGPKLLIQFQNNGVVDDSQLPKDRFSAERLKGVDSTLKIQPAKLEDSAVYLCASSLGQGGTEAFFGQGTRLTVV.